This T cell receptor beta chain appears in the sequencing data of a study of molecular identifiers for immune sequencing clone quantification. This clonotype came up a few times. TCRdb ran MiXCR on the PCR reads and lists one entry per CDR3 protein. Among roughly 320,000 distinct CDR3 sequences, about a quarter were seen once, and the ten largest hold roughly 0.7%. The CDR3 length is 11 residues. The germline V gene encodes CDR1 MDHEN and CDR2 SYDVKM. V was cut by 5 bases and J by 7 bases, with 9 bases left in between. The chain is built from TRBV28 and TRBJ2-7, with no clear D. This TCR was sampled from a human donor in good health. Some libraries in this study had Jurkat cell RNA spiked in. Sequencing was done on a sample of naive CD8+ T cells from blood, with Jurkat cell RNA spiked in. The subset denotes: FACS-sorted CD8+CD4-CCR7+CD45RA+ naive T cells. CDR3 residues: CASSAVLEQYF. In nucleotides, the CDR3 is TGTGCCAGCAGTGCGGTGTTAGAGCAGTACTTC.